This T cell receptor beta chain was captured by sequencing in a study of cytomegalovirus exposure and HLA in healthy donors (dated by TCRdb to 2016 to 2017). The study in broad terms: An earlier analysis of fewer than 750 of the donors reported about 260 Gb of sequence data and roughly 120 million unique TCR beta sequences obtained from around 190 million T cells. Roughly 300 gigabases of sequencing data and 70 million to 100 million unique TCR sequences were included in an early release covering 550 to 650 HLA-typed donors. Of the approximately 400 genotyped donors, over 65% fell in the genetic ancestry cluster associated with self-reported Caucasian donors. The study was designed to test whether signatures of past pathogen exposure could be identified by cataloging public T cell receptors. The study profiled the T cell repertoires of 666 subjects by immunosequencing and related them to cytomegalovirus serostatus. Along with the roughly 670-subject first cohort, a separate validation cohort of over a hundred different subjects was used. The study combined high-throughput TCR immunosequencing, statistical association of individual TCRs with disease status, and machine learning to predict cytomegalovirus infection status. To study patterns of TCR occurrence, a later analysis re-analyzed previously published TCR beta repertoires from hundreds of donors and added high-resolution HLA genotyping. The later analysis used no new phenotypic data to find candidate immune exposures, relying instead on TCR beta sequences and their occurrence across donors. To decide whether each TCR beta V gene segment behaved as functional or pseudogenic, an earlier analysis of fewer than 750 of the donors relied on high-throughput TCR beta sequencing. Donor age, sex, ethnicity and CMV serostatus were collected together with the repertoire data. A later genetic analysis used genome-wide SNP genotypes for about three fifths of the 666 donors, treating that subset as a discovery cohort. Every repertoire in the discovery cohort had been generated on one and the same sequencing platform. Both class I and class II loci were covered by HLA typing, at four-digit resolution. Typing coverage differed by locus: A, B, C, DRB1 and DQB1 were typed in about 620-640 donors, DQA1 in 500 to 550, DPA1 in around 600, and DPB1 in 400 to 490. Four to six DR-DQ haplotypes were handled as single units for association and clustering, since linkage in the cohort was strong. Among roughly 400 genotyped donors of the cohort, an average of around 240,000 unique TCR beta nucleotide sequences were sequenced per donor, around 18% of them non-productive.

The cohort consisted of fewer than 700 healthy bone marrow donors. All cohort members were sampled while nominally healthy, although unrecorded immune exposures were likely present. The donor was CMV seropositive and belonged to the group of 250 to 300 seropositive cohort members. Every donor gave a peripheral blood sample, and the peripheral blood mononuclear cells from that sample were used for TCR beta sequencing. The Qiagen DNeasy Blood Extraction Kit was used to extract genomic DNA from the blood cell samples. Paper-wide results and their limitations: An association between a missense DCLRE1C variant and V-gene and J-gene trimming of TCR beta chains was found in a later genetic analysis and replicated in an independent cohort. Only TCR beta chains were sequenced in this cohort, and the absence of alpha or paired-chain data limited detectable features. Because some donors lacked HLA typing at each locus, the association tests relied only on the typed subset. Most CMV-associated TCR beta chains appeared to be HLA-restricted in a later analysis, and the HLA associations seemed to be driven largely by CMV exposure. Specific HLA alleles were associated with 15,000 to 20,000 TCR beta sequences at a false discovery rate of 0.05 in a later analysis. Because counts were too low, approximately 18 rarely observed V segments, including chromosome 9 orphons, were excluded from the earlier analysis of some 540 of the donors. While some public TCRs were present in many individuals, most TCR sequences turned up only very rarely across donors. A group of highly shared sequence variants was considered likely to be a technical artifact of the sequencing pipeline. In an earlier analysis of approximately 590 of the donors, most TCR beta V segments appeared in productive rearrangements about 90% or about 30% of the time, broadly matching IMGT annotations. A total of fewer than 200 TCR beta chains were listed by the study as associated with cytomegalovirus. Immune exposure information for the cohort was limited to CMV serostatus. It was suggested by the authors that the approach could potentially be generalized to other disease states and immunological phenotypes. A few of the identified cytomegalovirus-associated TCR beta chains were confirmed in vitro to be specific for cytomegalovirus antigens. A later analysis found that HLA-associated TCR beta chains were more clonally expanded and had lower generation probabilities than equally common non-associated chains. In a later analysis, several top co-occurrence clusters were reported to appear linked to parvovirus B19, influenza, CMV and Epstein-Barr virus. Strong co-occurrence of HLA alleles, especially DR and DQ, made assigning TCR associations to individual alleles difficult. A further reported finding was that TCR beta sequences accurately predicted the HLA-A and HLA-B alleles for most subjects in the first cohort. The classifier was reported to diagnose cytomegalovirus status with high specificity and sensitivity in both the original cohort and the validation cohort. A later genetic analysis reported fewer N-insertions in productive TCRs among donors in an Asian-associated ancestry cluster than the roughly 670-donor mean. The presence/absence analyses assumed that sequencing depth was roughly uniform across donors, and that assumption may not be true. In a later analysis, TCR association rates were found to vary across HLA loci, with the most associated TCRs seen for DRB1 alleles and the fewest for HLA-C alleles. Some IMGT-functional V segments, including TRBV6-2 and TRBV6-3, could not be distinguished by the 87-base-pair reads and were therefore excluded. Correlated functional status among segregating V segments might reflect linkage disequilibrium, but an unknown experimental factor could not be ruled out.

V and J are trimmed by 7 bases and 6 bases, and the gene matches miss 13 bases of the junction. Taken from cysteine to phenylalanine, the CDR3 has 14 residues. Left in the record is the CDR3 DNA by itself, 42 bases read in frame from the first base. According to the germline V gene, CDR1 reads SQVTM and CDR2 reads ANQGSEA. Libraries came from the immunoSEQ multiplex PCR assay. A mixture of 60 forward primers for TCR Vbeta segments and 13 reverse primers for TCR Jbeta segments was used in the multiplex PCR. The CDR3 region of rearranged TCR beta genes was amplified from genomic DNA by a multiplex PCR assay. Amplified TCR beta libraries were sequenced as 87-base-pair reads on the Illumina HiSeq System. Per the source publication's procedure: A later analysis tallied around 87 million unique TCR beta chains across the 640 or so repertoires, and approximately 11 million of those chains were shared by two or more donors. A nearest-neighbor algorithm error-corrected the raw reads and collapsed the reads into unique sequences, merging closely related sequences to remove PCR and sequencing errors. CDR3 sequences were aligned to IMGT reference sequences to assign V, D and J gene segments. For a sequence to be retained, a match of at least six nucleotides was required to both a V gene segment and a J gene segment. Rearrangements were called productive when the CDR3 lacked stop codons and stayed in frame with V and J; all others were non-productive. CDR3 was defined according to IMGT convention as the region running from the second conserved V-encoded cysteine to the conserved J-encoded phenylalanine. The earlier analysis of some 580 of the donors excluded any sequence lacking an unambiguous match to a single V gene segment. An earlier analysis of a few hundred of the donors classified V segments as functional when productive rearrangements were above 56.7% and as segregating when the standard deviation between donors was above 5%. A statistical classification framework was built for diagnosing cytomegalovirus status from the catalog of TCR beta chain sequences. V and J gene assignment, in a later analysis, came from comparing TCR nucleotide sequences with IMGT/GENE-DB human TR gene sequences. Using the TCRdist pipeline, a later analysis assigned CDR3 sequences along with most-parsimonious VDJ recombination scenarios. In a later analysis, every TCR beta chain was defined by the combination of its CDR3 amino acid sequence and its V-gene family, and reads without a unique V-gene family were dropped. As a way to deal with suspected cross-contamination and a sequencing artifact, a later analysis dropped hundreds of nucleotide sequences that were highly shared and had low generation probability. In a later analysis, a clonal expansion index was calculated for each public chain from normalized within-repertoire ranks of inferred template counts. Generation probabilities in a later analysis came from a VDJ recombination model fitted to out-of-frame rearrangements, and those results were checked against IGoR. In a later analysis, TCR-TCR, TCR-HLA and TCR-CMV co-occurrence was scored with hypergeometric tests, and a repertoire-size bias correction was applied to TCR pairs. To estimate false discovery rates, a later analysis permuted the HLA or CMV assignments 20 times. In a later analysis, co-occurring TCRs were grouped using DBSCAN, with TCRdist sequence similarity added in when clustering inside HLA-allele-positive subsets. For co-occurrence clustering, repertoires with fewer than 30,000 or more than 120,000 public chains were excluded, along with about five repertoires with anomalous nucleotide sharing. What TCRdb holds here is the immuneACCESS table cut down to in-frame rearrangements. Part of the clones is not present; checked against another copy, under half of the missing clones reflect an unresolved V gene, and the others are unexplained. V, J and clone size reflect that table, while D and trimming were determined from the DNA. The sample has approximately 30,000 clones on record, more than 60% of them singletons. 20% to 25% of the sample is taken by the ten largest.

Concerning this clone: The antigen it recognizes is unknown. It has no much larger one-base neighbor in the sample; base qualities were not kept.

The V and J segments used are TRBV29-1 and TRBJ2-7; TRBD1 matches 9 bases in the middle. The receptor's source is a man aged 45-65 years in good health and CMV-seropositive. The sample comprised PBMCs. The bases read TGCAGCGCCCGGTCCGTGGACAGGGGAAGCGAGCAGTACTTC. Its protein product is CSARSVDRGSEQYF.